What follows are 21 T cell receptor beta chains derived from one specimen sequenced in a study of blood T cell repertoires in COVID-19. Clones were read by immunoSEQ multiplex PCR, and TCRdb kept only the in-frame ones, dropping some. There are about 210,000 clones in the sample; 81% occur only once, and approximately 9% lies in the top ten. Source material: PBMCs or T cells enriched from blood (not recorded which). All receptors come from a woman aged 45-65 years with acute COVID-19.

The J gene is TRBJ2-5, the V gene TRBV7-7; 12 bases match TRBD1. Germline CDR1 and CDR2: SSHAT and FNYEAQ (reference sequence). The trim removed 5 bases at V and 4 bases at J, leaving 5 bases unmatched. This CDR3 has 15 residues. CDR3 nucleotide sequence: TGTGCCAGCAGCAAACGGGGACAGGGGGCAGAGACCCAGTACTTC. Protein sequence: CASSKRGQGAETQYF.

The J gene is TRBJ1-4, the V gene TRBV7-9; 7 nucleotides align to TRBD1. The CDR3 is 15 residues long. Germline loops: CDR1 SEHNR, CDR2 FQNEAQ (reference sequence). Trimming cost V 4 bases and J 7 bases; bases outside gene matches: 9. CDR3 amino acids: CASSSIPGGSEKLFF. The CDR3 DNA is TGTGCCAGCAGCTCGATACCAGGGGGGAGTGAAAAACTGTTTTTT.

This CDR3 is CASSLGGVVTNEQFF. The CDR3 DNA reads as TGTGCCAGCAGCCTAGGGGGGGTAGTGACGAATGAGCAGTTCTTC. V usage is TRBV7-2 and J usage is TRBJ2-1; possible D gene TRBD2, 7 bases. This CDR3 contains 15 residues. The ends were cut back, 5 bases at V and 7 bases at J, with 18 bases in the middle. From germline, CDR1 is SGHTA and CDR2 FQGNSA.

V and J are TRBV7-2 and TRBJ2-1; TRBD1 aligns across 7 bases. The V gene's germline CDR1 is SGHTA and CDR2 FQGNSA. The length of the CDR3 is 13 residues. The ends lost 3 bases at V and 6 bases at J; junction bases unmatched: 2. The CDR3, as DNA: TGTGCCAGCAGCTTGACAGGGCCCAATGAGCAGTTCTTC. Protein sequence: CASSLTGPNEQFF.

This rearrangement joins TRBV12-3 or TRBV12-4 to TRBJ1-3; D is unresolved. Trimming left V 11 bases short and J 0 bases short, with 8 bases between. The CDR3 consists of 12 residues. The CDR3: CAVDISGNTIYF. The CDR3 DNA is TGTGCCGTAGACATCTCTGGAAACACCATATATTTT.

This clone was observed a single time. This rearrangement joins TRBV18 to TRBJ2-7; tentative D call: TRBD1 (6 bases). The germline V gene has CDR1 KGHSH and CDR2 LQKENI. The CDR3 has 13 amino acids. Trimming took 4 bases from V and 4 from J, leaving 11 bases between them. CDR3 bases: TGTGCCAGCTCACGGGGGCAGGAATACGAGCAGTACTTC. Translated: CASSRGQEYEQYF.

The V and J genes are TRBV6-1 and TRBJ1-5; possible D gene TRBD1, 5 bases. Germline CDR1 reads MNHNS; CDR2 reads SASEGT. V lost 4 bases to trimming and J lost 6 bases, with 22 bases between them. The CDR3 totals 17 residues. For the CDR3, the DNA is TGTGCCAGCAGTGGTAGGCTGGGTCAGGGCACCCCTCAGCCCCAGCATTTT. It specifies CASSGRLGQGTPQPQHF.

CDR3 protein: CASSLSAYEQYF. The CDR3 bases are TGTGCCAGCTCACTCTCCGCCTACGAGCAGTACTTC. V gene TRBV18 combines with J gene TRBJ2-7; no reliable D call. There are 12 residues in the CDR3. Trimming shortened V by 4 bases and J by 2 bases, and 6 bases separated the two germline ends. Germline CDR1 KGHSH, CDR2 LQKENI.

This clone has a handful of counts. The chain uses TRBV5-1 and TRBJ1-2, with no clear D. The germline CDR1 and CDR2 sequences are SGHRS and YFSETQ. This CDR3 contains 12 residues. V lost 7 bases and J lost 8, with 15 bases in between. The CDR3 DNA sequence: TGCGCCAGCTCAGGCAGCCTTGGGGGCTACACCTTC. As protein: CASSGSLGGYTF.

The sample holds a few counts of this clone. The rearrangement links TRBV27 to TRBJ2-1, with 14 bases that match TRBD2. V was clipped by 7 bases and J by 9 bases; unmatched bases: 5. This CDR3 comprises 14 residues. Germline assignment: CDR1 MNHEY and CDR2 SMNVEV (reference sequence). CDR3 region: CASIGTSGRAEQFF. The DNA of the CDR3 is TGTGCCAGCATCGGGACTAGCGGGAGAGCTGAGCAGTTCTTC.

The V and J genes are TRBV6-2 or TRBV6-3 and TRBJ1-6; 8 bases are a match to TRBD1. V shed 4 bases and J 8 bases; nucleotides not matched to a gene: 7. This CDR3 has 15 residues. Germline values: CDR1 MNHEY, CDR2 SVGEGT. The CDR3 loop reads CASSWRTGGYSPLHF. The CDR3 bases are TGTGCCAGCAGTTGGCGTACAGGGGGGTATTCACCCCTCCACTTT.

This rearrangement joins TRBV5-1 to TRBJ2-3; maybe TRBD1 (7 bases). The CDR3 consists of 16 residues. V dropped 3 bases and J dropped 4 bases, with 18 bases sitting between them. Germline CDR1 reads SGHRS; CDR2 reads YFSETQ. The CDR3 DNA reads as TGCGCCAGCAGCTGGGGGGACAGAACTACCGCAGATACGCAGTATTTT. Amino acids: CASSWGDRTTADTQYF. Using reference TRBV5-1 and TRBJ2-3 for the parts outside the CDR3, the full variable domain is KAGVTQTPRYLIKTRGQQVTLSCSPISGHRSVSWYQQTPGQGLQFLFEYFSETQRNKGNFPGRFSGRQFSNSRSEMNVSTLELGDSALYLCASSWGDRTTADTQYFGPGTRLTVL.

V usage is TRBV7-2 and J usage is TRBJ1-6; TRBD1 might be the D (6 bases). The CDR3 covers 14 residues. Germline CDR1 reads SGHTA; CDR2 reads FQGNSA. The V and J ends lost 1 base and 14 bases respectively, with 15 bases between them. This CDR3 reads CASSLGGDRSTLHF. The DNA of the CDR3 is TGTGCCAGCAGCTTAGGGGGAGACAGGTCCACCCTCCACTTT.

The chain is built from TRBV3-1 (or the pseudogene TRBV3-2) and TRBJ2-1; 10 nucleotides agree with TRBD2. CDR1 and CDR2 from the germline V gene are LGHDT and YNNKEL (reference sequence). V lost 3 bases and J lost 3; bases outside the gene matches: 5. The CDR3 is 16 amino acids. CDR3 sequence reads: CASSQSGGADYNEQFF. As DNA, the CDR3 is TGTGCCAGCAGCCAGAGCGGGGGGGCGGACTACAATGAGCAGTTCTTC.

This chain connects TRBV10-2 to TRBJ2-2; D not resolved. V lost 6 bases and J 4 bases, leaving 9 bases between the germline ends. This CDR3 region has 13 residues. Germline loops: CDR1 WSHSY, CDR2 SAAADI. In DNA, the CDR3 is TGCGCCAGCAGGAGCTCTTCCACCGGGGAGCTGTTTTTT. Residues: CASRSSSTGELFF.

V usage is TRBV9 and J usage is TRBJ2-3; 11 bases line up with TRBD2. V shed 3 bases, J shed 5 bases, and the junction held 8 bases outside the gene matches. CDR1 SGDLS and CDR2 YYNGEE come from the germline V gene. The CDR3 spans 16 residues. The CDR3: CASSARGTSGGDTQYF. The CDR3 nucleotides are TGTGCCAGCAGCGCGAGGGGCACTAGCGGGGGAGATACGCAGTATTTT.

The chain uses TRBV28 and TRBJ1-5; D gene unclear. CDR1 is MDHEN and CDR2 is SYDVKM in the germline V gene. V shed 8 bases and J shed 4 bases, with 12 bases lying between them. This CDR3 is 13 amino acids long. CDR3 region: CASGQVMNQPQHF. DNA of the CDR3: TGTGCCAGCGGTCAGGTTATGAATCAGCCCCAGCATTTT.

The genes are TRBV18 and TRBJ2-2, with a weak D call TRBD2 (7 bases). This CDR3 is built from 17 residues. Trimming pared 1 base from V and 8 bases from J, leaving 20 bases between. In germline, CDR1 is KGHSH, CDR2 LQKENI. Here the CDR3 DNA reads TGTGCCAGCTCACCACGGGAGGGACAAGCCCTACAAGGGGAGCTGTTTTTT. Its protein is CASSPREGQALQGELFF.

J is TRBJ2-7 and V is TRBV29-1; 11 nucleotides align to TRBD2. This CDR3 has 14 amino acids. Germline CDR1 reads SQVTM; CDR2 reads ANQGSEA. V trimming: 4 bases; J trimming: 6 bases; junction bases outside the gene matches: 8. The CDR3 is CSVGRGGTSGEQYF. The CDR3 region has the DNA TGCAGCGTTGGCCGAGGGGGGACTAGCGGCGAGCAGTACTTC.

CDR3 residues: CATSPQTYEQYF. The CDR3 DNA reads as TGTGCCACCAGCCCACAAACCTACGAGCAGTACTTC. V usage is TRBV15 and J usage is TRBJ2-7; no reliable D call. V was cut by 5 bases and J by 2 bases, with 7 bases left in between. CDR3 length equals 12 residues. The germline V gene has CDR1 LNHNV and CDR2 YYDKDF (reference sequence).

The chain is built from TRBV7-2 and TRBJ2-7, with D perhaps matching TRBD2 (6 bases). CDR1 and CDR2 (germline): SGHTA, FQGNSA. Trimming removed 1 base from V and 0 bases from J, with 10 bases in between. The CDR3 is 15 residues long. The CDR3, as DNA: TGTGCCAGCAGCTTAGGTGGGGGGATCTCCTACGAGCAGTACTTC. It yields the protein CASSLGGGISYEQYF.